The present T cell receptor beta chain was sequenced within a study of CD8 T cells in Susac syndrome. Findings and limits, study-wide: Regarding the TCR sequencing and HLA analysis, the study admitted that a relatively small number of individuals were involved.

On this clonotype: The antigen remains unidentified.

Those who served as multiple sclerosis controls were treatment-naive patients with stable or active relapsing-remitting disease. Bulk CD8+ and CD4+ cells came from magnetic negative isolation; CD8+ TEMRA by FACS. Random hexamers were used to reverse transcribe about 0.45 to 1 ug of RNA. The amplification used immunoSEQ multiplex PCR on TCR beta CDR3; it spanned 54 Vbeta and 13 Jbeta. TCRdb independently ran MiXCR on the immunoSEQ multiplex PCR reads; one entry per CDR3 protein. The repertoire has 110,000 or so distinct CDR3 sequences, 85% to 95% of them found once; the top ten carry under 0.095%. Trimming cost V 4 bases and J 0 bases, with 7 bases left between them. The CDR3 loop spans 15 amino acids. Germline assignment: CDR1 MNHNS and CDR2 SASEGT.

The clonotype was recovered from a human donor with multiple sclerosis. This rearrangement joins TRBV6-1 to TRBJ2-6; tentative D call: TRBD1 (5 bases). Specimen: CD4+ T cells from PBMCs. The DNA for the CDR3 is TGTGCCAGCAGTGTTGACAGCTCTGGGGCCAACGTCCTGACTTTC. This sequence encodes CASSVDSSGANVLTF.